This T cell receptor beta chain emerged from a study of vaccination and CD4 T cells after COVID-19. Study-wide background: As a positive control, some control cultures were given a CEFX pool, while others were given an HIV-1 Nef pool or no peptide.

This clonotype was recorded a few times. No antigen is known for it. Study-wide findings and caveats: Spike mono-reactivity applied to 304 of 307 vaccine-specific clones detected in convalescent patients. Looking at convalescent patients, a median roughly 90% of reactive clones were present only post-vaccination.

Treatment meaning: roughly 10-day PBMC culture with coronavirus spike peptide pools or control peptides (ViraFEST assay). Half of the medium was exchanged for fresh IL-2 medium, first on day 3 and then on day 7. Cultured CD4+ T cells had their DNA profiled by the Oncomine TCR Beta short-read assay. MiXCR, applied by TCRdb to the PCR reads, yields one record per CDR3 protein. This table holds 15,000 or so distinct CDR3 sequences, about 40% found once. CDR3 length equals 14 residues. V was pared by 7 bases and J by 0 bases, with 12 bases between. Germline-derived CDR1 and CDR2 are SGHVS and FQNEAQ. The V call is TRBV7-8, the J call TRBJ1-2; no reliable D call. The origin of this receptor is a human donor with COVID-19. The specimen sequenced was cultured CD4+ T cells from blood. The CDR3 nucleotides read TGTGCCAGCACTCGAGCCTCTGCTAACTATGGCTACACCTTC. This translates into CASTRASANYGYTF. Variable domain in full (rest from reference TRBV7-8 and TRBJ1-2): GAGVSQSPRYKVAKRGQDVALRCDPISGHVSLFWYQQALGQGPEFLTYFQNEAQLDKSGLPSDRFFAERPEGSVSTLKIQRTQQEDSAVYLCASTRASANYGYTFGSGTRLTVV.